This T cell receptor beta chain was captured in a study of T cells in Graves' hyperthyroidism and ophthalmopathy. Study-wide points: Most clonotypes that expanded in the thyroid above 0.001 also showed up in blood. Ophthalmopathy was model-predicted a median roughly six months pre-onset. Separation of ophthalmopathy from stable hyperthyroidism was achieved by a 13 V-J model.

The investigators amplified TCR beta CDR3 regions from RNA transcripts. HTBI primers were the set used in a first-round RT-PCR of the TCR CDR3. In TCRdb, the multiplex PCR reads were re-called with MiXCR into one record per CDR3 protein. The sample holds 480,000 or so distinct CDR3 sequences, 46% seen once. Of note for this clonotype: Its target is unknown. Germline and junction disagree at one end, which may indicate a read error.

Germline V CDR1 and CDR2: SEHNR, FQNEAQ (reference sequence). The CDR3 spans 14 residues. The TCR was taken from an adult woman with Graves' disease, either hyperthyroidism or ophthalmopathy (not recorded which). The rearrangement joins TRBV7-9 to TRBJ1-1; a weak D match, TRBD1 (6 bases). Sequenced sample: peripheral blood or thyroid tissue (not recorded which). Here the CDR3 reads CAGSLRQGNERAFF. The CDR3 DNA is TGTGCCGGCAGCTTGCGGCAGGGGAACGAGAGAGCTTTCTTT. The whole variable domain, remainder taken from reference TRBV7-9 and TRBJ1-1, is DTGVSQNPRHKITKRGQNVTFRCDPISEHNRLYWYRQTLGQGPEFLTYFQNEAQLEKSRLLSDRFSAERPKGSFSTLEIQRTEQGDSAMYLCAGSLRQGNERAFFGQGTRLTVV.